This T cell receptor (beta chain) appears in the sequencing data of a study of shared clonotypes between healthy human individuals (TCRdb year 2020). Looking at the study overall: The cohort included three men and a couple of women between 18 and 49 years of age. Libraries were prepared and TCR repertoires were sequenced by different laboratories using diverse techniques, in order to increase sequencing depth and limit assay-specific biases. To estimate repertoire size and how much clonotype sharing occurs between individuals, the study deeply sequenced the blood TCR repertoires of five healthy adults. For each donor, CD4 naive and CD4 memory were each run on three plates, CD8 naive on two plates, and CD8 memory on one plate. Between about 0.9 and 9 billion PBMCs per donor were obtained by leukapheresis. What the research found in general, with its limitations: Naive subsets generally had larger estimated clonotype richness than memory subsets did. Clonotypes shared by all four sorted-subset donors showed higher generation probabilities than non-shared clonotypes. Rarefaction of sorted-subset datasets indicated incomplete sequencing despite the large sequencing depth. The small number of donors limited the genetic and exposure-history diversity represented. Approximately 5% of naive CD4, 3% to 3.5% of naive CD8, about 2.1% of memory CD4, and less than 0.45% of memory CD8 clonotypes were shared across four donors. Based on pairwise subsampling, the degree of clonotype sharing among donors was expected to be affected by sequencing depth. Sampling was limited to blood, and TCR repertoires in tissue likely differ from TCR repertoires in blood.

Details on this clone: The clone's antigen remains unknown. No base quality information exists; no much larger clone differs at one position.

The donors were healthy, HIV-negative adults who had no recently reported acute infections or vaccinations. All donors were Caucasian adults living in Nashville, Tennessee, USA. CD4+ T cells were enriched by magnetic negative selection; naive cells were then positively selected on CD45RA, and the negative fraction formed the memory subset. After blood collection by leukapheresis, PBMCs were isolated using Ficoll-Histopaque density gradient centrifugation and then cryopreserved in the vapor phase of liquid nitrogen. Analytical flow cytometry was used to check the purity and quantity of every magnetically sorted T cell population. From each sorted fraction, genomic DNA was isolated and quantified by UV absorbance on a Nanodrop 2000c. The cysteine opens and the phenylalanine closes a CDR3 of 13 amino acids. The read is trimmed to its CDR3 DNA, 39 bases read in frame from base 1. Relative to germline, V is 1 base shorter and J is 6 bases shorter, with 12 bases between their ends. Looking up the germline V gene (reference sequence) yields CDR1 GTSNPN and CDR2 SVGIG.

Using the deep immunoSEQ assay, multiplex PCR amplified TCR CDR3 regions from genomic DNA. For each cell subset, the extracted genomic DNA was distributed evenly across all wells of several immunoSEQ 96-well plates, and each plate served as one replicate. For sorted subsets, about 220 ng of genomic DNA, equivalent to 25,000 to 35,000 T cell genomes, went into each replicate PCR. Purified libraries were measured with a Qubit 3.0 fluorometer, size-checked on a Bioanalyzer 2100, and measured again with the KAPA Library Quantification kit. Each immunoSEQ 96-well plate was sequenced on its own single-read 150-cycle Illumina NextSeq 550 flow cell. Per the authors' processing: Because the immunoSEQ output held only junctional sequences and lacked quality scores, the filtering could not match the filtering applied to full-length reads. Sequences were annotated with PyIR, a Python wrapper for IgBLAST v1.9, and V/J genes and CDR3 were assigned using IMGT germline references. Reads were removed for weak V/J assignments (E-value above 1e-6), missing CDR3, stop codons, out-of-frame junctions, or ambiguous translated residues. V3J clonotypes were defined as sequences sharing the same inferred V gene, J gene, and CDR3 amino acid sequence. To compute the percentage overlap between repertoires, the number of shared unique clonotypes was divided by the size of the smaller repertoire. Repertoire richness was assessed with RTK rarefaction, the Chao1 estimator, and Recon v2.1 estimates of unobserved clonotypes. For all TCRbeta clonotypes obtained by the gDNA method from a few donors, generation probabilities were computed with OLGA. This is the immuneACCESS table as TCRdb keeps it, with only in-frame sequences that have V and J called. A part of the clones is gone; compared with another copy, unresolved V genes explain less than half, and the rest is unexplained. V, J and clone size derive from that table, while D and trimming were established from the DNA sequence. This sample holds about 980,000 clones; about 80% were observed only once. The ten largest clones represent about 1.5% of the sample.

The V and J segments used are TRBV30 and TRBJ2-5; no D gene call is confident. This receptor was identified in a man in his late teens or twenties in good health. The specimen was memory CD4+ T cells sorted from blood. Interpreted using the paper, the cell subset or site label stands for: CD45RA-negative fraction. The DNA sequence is TGTGCCTGGAGTGGGGTGCCTAGACAGACCCAGTACTTC. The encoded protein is CAWSGVPRQTQYF.